The clone carrying this T cell receptor (beta chain) came up many times. Its cognate antigen is unknown. This entry is derived from a study of spatial heterogeneity in lung cancer. General study results and limits: At resection, ubiquitous expanded tumor TCRs appeared in blood more than at follow-up.

A distinct unique molecular identifier was carried by each TCR cDNA molecule. A single record per CDR3 protein comes from TCRdb applying MiXCR to the 5' RACE reads. Here the sample spans 10,000 to 12,000 distinct CDR3 sequences, roughly 6% being singletons. Germline V gene data show CDR1 as SQVTM and CDR2 as ANQGSEA. Trimming left V 7 bases short and J 5 bases short, with 11 bases between. The CDR3 is made up of 11 amino acids. Time point noted: sample taken at primary tumor resection. Whole RNA came from tumor, nontumor lung or frozen PBMC and was sequenced without being sorted. The clonotype comes from a male donor with early-stage non-small cell lung cancer. The input for sequencing was PBMCs, taken at surgery. V and J are TRBV29-1 and TRBJ1-1; D uncertain. The CDR3 is CSATGKTEAFF. For the CDR3, the DNA is TGCAGCGCAACCGGGAAAACTGAAGCTTTCTTT.